Described below is a single TCR beta chain sequence and its context. Which antigen it targets is not known. Base qualities are not provided; no much larger clone lies one nucleotide away. The immunoSEQ Assay, a bias-controlled multiplex PCR, was used to amplify TCRbeta CDR3 regions from genomic DNA. In the paper's pipeline: Within the assay, amplification of reference gene primers was used to estimate how many nucleated cells each sample contained. To quantify the absolute abundance of each unique TCRbeta CDR3 rearrangement, sequence reads were collapsed and filtered. For each sample, productive Simpson clonality was calculated as the square root of Simpson's diversity index over productive rearrangements. In its TCRdb copy, this immuneACCESS table keeps in-frame sequences only and misses some clones. Where compared with another copy, unresolved V genes explain less than half of these, and the others have no known cause. D and trimming were read from the DNA, whereas the V and J calls and clone size are those reported in that table. This sample lists around 120,000 clones; approximately 86% were detected once. 2% to 2.5% of the sample belongs to the ten largest clones.

CDR3 length: 12 amino acids, cysteine to phenylalanine. CDR3 DNA is the only sequence kept; it has 36 bases, read in frame from the first base. From the germline V gene, CDR1 is LGHNT and CDR2 is FRNRAP. V drops 7 bases and J drops 5 bases, leaving 10 bases in between. Enrolling through a virtual design, the prospective study's participants ranged in age from roughly 18 to 95 years and lived across about two dozen United States geographic areas. Cohort assignment in the prospective study relied on participant-reported clinical history from a screening survey and a study questionnaire. For ImmuneRACE Cohort 3, a participant was defined as recovered based on two consecutive negative NP/OP PCR tests, clearance by a healthcare professional, or resolution of symptoms. Mobile phlebotomists in the prospective study collected whole blood, serum and a nasopharyngeal or oropharyngeal swab from every participant. Prospective study participants could optionally give additional blood draws and questionnaires over a roughly 2-month period. Before DNA extraction, blood samples from the prospective study were shipped at room temperature or frozen.

These data originate in a study of blood T cell repertoires in COVID-19 (dated by TCRdb to the early 2020s). Broadly, across the study: The collaborator samples originated in the United States, Italy and Spain and spanned the acute and convalescent phases of COVID-19. The material from the prospective study consisted of cDNA or gDNA derived from T cells, B-cell-depleted T cells, or PBMCs. Subjects who had been exposed to COVID-19, were actively infected with it, or had recovered from it provided the deeply sampled blood TCRbeta repertoires that made up the dataset. The repertoires were made available in a free public database intended to serve as a resource for research on the immune response to SARS-CoV-2. Samples came from the ongoing ImmuneRACE study (first 160 participants) plus 1,254 subjects from 6 global collaborators. A de-identified subject ID, COVID-19 status, age in years and sex were almost always included in the sample metadata. Where available, HLA class I and class II types were obtained from metadata supplied by the sample provider rather than from assay-based typing. Here is what the overall study found, with its caveats: The quantity of clinical and demographic metadata differed by source and by participant and was supplied without curation.

The clonotype comes from a woman aged 50 to 60 who had recovered from COVID-19. The rearrangement joined TRBV12-5 to TRBJ2-3; perhaps TRBD1 is the D gene, with 6 bases matching. Input material: PBMCs or T cells enriched from blood (not recorded which). The CDR3 corresponds to CASDKGVDTQYF. The DNA is TGTGCTAGTGACAAGGGGGTAGATACGCAGTATTTT.